This is a list of T cell receptor beta chains from one sample in a study of CD8+ T cells in alopecia areata. Produced via immunoSEQ multiplex PCR; TCRdb's table is partial and in-frame only. This sample has about 200,000 clones, with 58% found just once. The sequencing here drew on CD4+ T cells sorted from blood, taken at week 24, from a patient treated with tofacitinib. These receptors were obtained from a human donor with alopecia areata. The CDR3 runs from the conserved cysteine through the conserved F or W. The order of the fields is clone size, V gene, D gene, J gene, CDR3 protein, CDR3 DNA. The D gene is left open where the match is weak. Not all rows give a size; the values are once, few, many and, for expanded clones, a class.

abundance: -; v_gene: TRBV27; d_gene: TRBD1; j_gene: TRBJ1-5; CDR3aa: CASRRQGTNQPQHF; CDR3nt: TGTGCCAGCAGGAGACAGGGGACGAATCAGCCCCAGCATTTT
abundance: -; v_gene: TRBV30; d_gene: -; j_gene: TRBJ2-5; CDR3aa: CAWSVQGGQGTQYF; CDR3nt: TGTGCCTGGAGTGTTCAGGGGGGTCAGGGGACCCAGTACTTC
abundance: -; v_gene: TRBV5-1; d_gene: -; j_gene: TRBJ2-7; CDR3aa: CASGGSSYEQYF; CDR3nt: TGCGCCAGCGGTGGGAGCTCCTACGAGCAGTACTTC
abundance: few; v_gene: TRBV25-1; d_gene: TRBD1; j_gene: TRBJ2-7; CDR3aa: CASSVDRGSYEQYF; CDR3nt: TGTGCCAGCAGTGTAGACAGGGGAAGCTACGAGCAGTACTTC
abundance: -; v_gene: TRBV2; d_gene: -; j_gene: TRBJ1-2; CDR3aa: CASSLDGGDYGYTF; CDR3nt: TGTGCCAGCAGTCTAGACGGGGGAGACTATGGCTACACCTTC
abundance: -; v_gene: TRBV7-9; d_gene: -; j_gene: TRBJ1-1; CDR3aa: CASGGLVNTEAFF; CDR3nt: TGTGCCAGTGGCGGTCTCGTGAACACTGAAGCTTTCTTT
abundance: few; v_gene: TRBV4-3; d_gene: TRBD2; j_gene: TRBJ2-4; CDR3aa: CASSQDAGRGNIQYF; CDR3nt: TGCGCCAGCAGCCAAGATGCGGGGAGGGGAAACATTCAGTACTTC
abundance: few; v_gene: TRBV5-4; d_gene: TRBD2; j_gene: TRBJ2-2; CDR3aa: CASSPSRQRGNTGELFF; CDR3nt: TGTGCCAGCAGCCCCTCGAGACAGCGGGGAAACACCGGGGAGCTGTTTTTT
abundance: -; v_gene: TRBV5-6; d_gene: TRBD2; j_gene: TRBJ2-1; CDR3aa: CASSSPGLASNEQFF; CDR3nt: TGTGCCAGCAGCTCTCCGGGACTAGCTAGCAATGAGCAGTTCTTC
abundance: few; v_gene: TRBV19; d_gene: -; j_gene: TRBJ2-3; CDR3aa: CASIPGEGTDTQYF; CDR3nt: TGTGCCAGTATTCCGGGAGAAGGAACAGATACGCAGTATTTT
abundance: -; v_gene: TRBV27; d_gene: -; j_gene: TRBJ1-1; CDR3aa: CASRKRQLNTEAFF; CDR3nt: TGTGCCAGCCGAAAACGACAGCTGAACACTGAAGCTTTCTTT
abundance: -; v_gene: TRBV5-1; d_gene: -; j_gene: TRBJ1-1; CDR3aa: CASSLTPGETEAFF; CDR3nt: TGCGCCAGCAGCTTGACACCCGGTGAGACTGAAGCTTTCTTT
abundance: -; v_gene: TRBV28; d_gene: -; j_gene: TRBJ2-3; CDR3aa: CASRNSITDTQYF; CDR3nt: TGTGCCAGCCGGAACTCCATCACAGATACGCAGTATTTT
abundance: -; v_gene: TRBV4-2; d_gene: -; j_gene: TRBJ1-2; CDR3aa: CASSQVASTLLGYTF; CDR3nt: TGTGCCAGCAGCCAAGTAGCTAGCACGTTACTCGGCTACACCTTC
abundance: few; v_gene: TRBV11-2; d_gene: -; j_gene: TRBJ1-4; CDR3aa: CASSSGVGEKLFF; CDR3nt: TGTGCCAGCAGCTCCGGGGTTGGGGAAAAACTGTTTTTT
abundance: few; v_gene: TRBV30; d_gene: -; j_gene: TRBJ2-3; CDR3aa: CAWSRSDTQYF; CDR3nt: TGTGCCTGGAGTCGGTCAGATACGCAGTATTTT
abundance: -; v_gene: TRBV6-5; d_gene: TRBD1; j_gene: TRBJ1-1; CDR3aa: CASSYRDRGTEAFF; CDR3nt: TGTGCCAGCAGTTACCGTGACAGGGGCACTGAAGCTTTCTTT
abundance: -; v_gene: TRBV6-5; d_gene: TRBD1; j_gene: TRBJ1-5; CDR3aa: CASSTTGDQPQHF; CDR3nt: TGTGCCAGCAGTACTACAGGGGACCAGCCCCAGCATTTT
abundance: -; v_gene: TRBV27; d_gene: -; j_gene: TRBJ1-5; CDR3aa: CASSSTARWAYSNQPQHF; CDR3nt: TGTGCCAGCAGTTCAACAGCGAGGTGGGCCTATAGCAATCAGCCCCAGCATTTT
abundance: -; v_gene: TRBV7-3; d_gene: TRBD1; j_gene: TRBJ2-7; CDR3aa: CASSFTGGYEQYF; CDR3nt: TGTGCCAGCAGCTTCACAGGGGGCTACGAGCAGTACTTC
abundance: -; v_gene: TRBV9; d_gene: -; j_gene: TRBJ1-6; CDR3aa: CASSSQGGNSPLHF; CDR3nt: TGTGCCAGCAGCTCACAGGGTGGAAATTCACCCCTCCACTTT
abundance: -; v_gene: TRBV7-9; d_gene: TRBD1; j_gene: TRBJ2-4; CDR3aa: CASSYRLGQEGKNIQYF; CDR3nt: TGTGCCAGCAGCTACAGGCTGGGACAGGAGGGCAAAAACATTCAGTACTTC
abundance: -; v_gene: TRBV7-3; d_gene: TRBD1; j_gene: TRBJ2-1; CDR3aa: CASSHLIGTGNNEQFF; CDR3nt: TGTGCCAGCAGTCATCTGATCGGGACAGGGAACAATGAGCAGTTCTTC
abundance: -; v_gene: TRBV5-1; d_gene: -; j_gene: TRBJ1-2; CDR3aa: CASSLARGGYTF; CDR3nt: TGCGCCAGCAGCTTGGCCCGCGGGGGCTACACCTTC
abundance: -; v_gene: TRBV19; d_gene: TRBD2; j_gene: TRBJ2-6; CDR3aa: CGSREGSGANVLTF; CDR3nt: TGTGGTAGCAGGGAGGGCTCTGGGGCCAACGTCCTGACTTTC
abundance: once; v_gene: TRBV29-1; d_gene: TRBD1; j_gene: TRBJ1-1; CDR3aa: CSVGDRAETEAFF; CDR3nt: TGCAGCGTGGGCGACAGGGCTGAAACTGAAGCTTTCTTT